This T cell receptor (beta chain) was sequenced for a study of blood T cell repertoires in COVID-19. Germline CDR1 reads LGHNT; CDR2 reads FRNRAP. CDR3 length: 13 residues. V lost 2 bases to trimming and J lost 6 bases, with 11 bases between them. As handled by the study authors: How many nucleated cells were present was estimated from reference gene primer amplification. The protocol was immunoSEQ multiplex PCR, while the TCRdb copy is restricted to in-frame clones and leaves out a portion. That table gives V, J and clone size, and the DNA gave D and trimming. The sample carries around 270,000 clones, around 89% recorded once.

The specimen sequenced was peripheral blood. This chain connects TRBV12-5 to TRBJ2-7; possibly TRBD2 for D (6 bases). The receptor was isolated from a man in his forties or fifties with acute or convalescent COVID-19. The CDR3 here is CASGLPSGVEQYF. CDR3 DNA sequence: TGTGCTAGTGGTTTGCCCTCGGGGGTCGAGCAGTACTTC.